Following are 25 T cell receptor beta chains from one sample sequenced in a study of response to subunit inactivated influenza vaccine. TCRdb itself ran the RT-PCR reads through MiXCR, one entry per CDR3 protein. The sample contains more than 550,000 distinct CDR3 sequences, around 11% of which appear only once. The same data also went into a second study, on T cells expressing NK-cell markers. That source notes: UMI-tagged 5'RACE template switching yielded the TCR beta cDNA.

Sequencing used PBMCs from blood, obtained on the day of vaccination. The receptors come from a man aged 50 to 59 who received an inactivated influenza vaccine.

The chain has TRBV6-2 or TRBV6-3 and TRBJ2-2; the match to TRBD1 covers 8 bases. V shed 6 bases and J 0 bases; nucleotides not matched to a gene: 3. Germline loops: CDR1 MNHEY, CDR2 SVGEGT. The CDR3 spans 15 residues. The CDR3 DNA reads as TGTGCCAGCAGAAGACAGGGGACGAACACCGGGGAGCTGTTTTTT. Translated: CASRRQGTNTGELFF.

This clonotype was observed a handful of times. The CDR3 DNA reads TGTGCCTGGAGTGTACGTGAGCAGTTCTTC. It specifies CAWSVREQFF. This rearrangement joins TRBV30 to TRBJ2-1; D is undetermined. Germline V gene lookup returns CDR1 GTSNPN and CDR2 SVGIG (reference sequence). Trimming took 0 bases from V and 9 from J, leaving 3 bases between them. The CDR3 length is 10 residues.

This clonotype has at least ten counts. V gene TRBV20-1 combines with J gene TRBJ2-3; 11 bases match TRBD2. The CDR3 has 15 residues. CDR1 DFQATT and CDR2 SNEGSKA come from the germline V gene (reference sequence). The V gene end was trimmed by 6 bases and the J gene end by 2 bases; junction bases not matched to a gene: 7. The CDR3 DNA is TGCAGTGCAACCCCGACTAGCGGGACCACAGATACGCAGTATTTT. Amino acid sequence: CSATPTSGTTDTQYF.

This clonotype appeared many times. J is TRBJ1-6 and V is TRBV6-5; D may be TRBD1 (5 bases). V lost 0 bases, J lost 4 bases, and 13 bases lay in between. Germline V gene data show CDR1 as MNHEY and CDR2 as SVGAGI. This CDR3 region has 17 residues. The CDR3 nucleotides are TGTGCCAGCAGTTACTCGAATTTAGGGGTATATAATTCACCCCTCCACTTT. This codes for CASSYSNLGVYNSPLHF.

This clonotype came up a few times. The gene calls are TRBV20-1 and TRBJ2-7, with 7 bases fitting TRBD1. The V gene end was trimmed by 0 bases and the J gene end by 3 bases; junction bases not matched to a gene: 5. Germline values: CDR1 DFQATT, CDR2 SNEGSKA (reference sequence). This CDR3 is 14 amino acids long. In DNA form, the CDR3 reads TGCAGTGCTAGAGATTTTCGACAGGGCTACGAGCAGTACTTC. Its protein product is CSARDFRQGYEQYF.

Comment on this clonotype: One end of the junction does not line up with germline, which may come from a read error. This chain uses TRBV4-3 with TRBJ2-2, with D maybe TRBD2 (5 bases). Germline CDR1 reads LGHNA; CDR2 reads YSLEER. The CDR3 runs to 13 residues. The CDR3 region is CASSQVTTGELIF. The CDR3 bases are TGCGCCAGCAGCCAGGTCACCACCGGGGAGCTGATTTTT.

This CDR3 reads CASMKDRGRNEQYF. In DNA form, the CDR3 reads TGTGCCAGCATGAAGGACAGGGGGCGCAACGAGCAGTACTTC. The chain combines TRBV2 with TRBJ2-7, with TRBD1 identical over 11 bases. After removal of 7 bases from V and 5 bases from J, the junction contained 7 bases not matched to a gene. Per the germline V gene, CDR1 is SNHLY and CDR2 is FYNNEI. The CDR3 runs 14 residues. Drawing the rest from reference TRBV2 and TRBJ2-7, the complete variable domain is EPEVTQTPSHQVTQMGQEVILRCVPISNHLYFYWYRQILGQKVEFLVSFYNNEISEKSEIFDDQFSVERPDGSNFTLKIRSTKLEDSAMYFCASMKDRGRNEQYFGPGTRLTVT.

J is TRBJ2-3 and V is TRBV29-1, with D perhaps matching TRBD2 (6 bases). Deletions cut 8 bases from V and 2 bases from J, with 20 bases between. In germline, CDR1 is SQVTM, CDR2 ANQGSEA. This CDR3 comprises 15 residues. CDR3 amino acids: CSTGRVEGPTDTQYF. The CDR3 DNA sequence: TGCAGCACCGGAAGGGTGGAGGGACCCACAGATACGCAGTATTTT.

This chain joins TRBV12-5 and TRBJ2-3; 7 nucleotides match TRBD2. The CDR3 consists of 15 residues. Per germline, CDR1 LGHNT and CDR2 FRNRAP. Trimming took 4 bases from V and 2 from J; bases not matched to a gene: 6. CDR3 residues: CASGSGLTATDTQYF. In DNA form, the CDR3 reads TGTGCTAGTGGTTCGGGACTAACGGCCACAGATACGCAGTATTTT.

CDR3: CATSTRGGGETQYF. In DNA form, the CDR3 reads TGTGCCACCAGCACTCGGGGGGGCGGGGAGACCCAGTACTTC. This chain connects TRBV15 to TRBJ2-5; TRBD2 matches 8 bases. Germline CDR1 is LNHNV and CDR2 is YYDKDF (reference sequence). V was pared by 4 bases and J by 5 bases, with 6 bases of the junction left unmatched. CDR3 length: 14 amino acids.

The chain uses TRBV7-9 and TRBJ2-3; D uncertain. CDR3 length: 16 residues. The germline V gene encodes CDR1 SEHNR and CDR2 FQNEAQ (reference sequence). Trimming took off 1 base at V and 1 base at J, with 12 bases between the two ends. CDR3 coding DNA: TGTGCCAGCAGCTTAGTCAGGAACACTCGCACAGATACGCAGTATTTT. This gives the protein CASSLVRNTRTDTQYF. The whole variable domain, filled in from reference TRBV7-9 and TRBJ2-3, reads DTGVSQNPRHKITKRGQNVTFRCDPISEHNRLYWYRQTLGQGPEFLTYFQNEAQLEKSRLLSDRFSAERPKGSFSTLEIQRTEQGDSAMYLCASSLVRNTRTDTQYFGPGTRLTVL.

The rearrangement links TRBV7-9 to TRBJ1-3; D unclear. Per germline, CDR1 SEHNR and CDR2 FQNEAQ (reference sequence). V was clipped by 4 bases and J by 6 bases, with 7 bases between them. CDR3 length equals 12 residues. The chain's CDR3 is CASSSQSNTIYF. The CDR3 DNA sequence: TGTGCCAGCAGCTCGCAATCAAACACCATATATTTT.

This clonotype showed up just a few times. CDR3 residues: CASSPPNNRNEQFF. The CDR3 nucleotides read TGTGCCAGCAGCCCCCCGAACAATCGCAATGAGCAGTTCTTC. The chain joins TRBV7-2 to TRBJ2-1, with unresolved D. The V end lost 5 bases, the J end lost 6 bases, and 14 bases lay between the germline ends. The germline V gene encodes CDR1 SGHTA and CDR2 FQGNSA. The CDR3 runs 14 residues.

This clonotype turned up a few times. The rearrangement uses TRBV10-3 and TRBJ2-7; D is unresolved. Looked up from germline, CDR1 is ENHRY and CDR2 is SYGVKD. CDR3 length: 14 amino acids. V lost 4 bases and J lost 0, with 10 bases in between. CDR3 coding DNA: TGTGCCATCAGTGCTCTACAGAGCTCCTACGAGCAGTACTTC. Its protein product is CAISALQSSYEQYF.

The CDR3 nucleotides read TGTGCCAGCAGCCAAGTCGGACTCTACGAGCAGTACTTC. Amino acids: CASSQVGLYEQYF. The J gene is TRBJ2-7, the V gene TRBV3-1; weak D call: TRBD2 (5 bases). CDR3 length equals 13 residues. V was clipped by 1 base and J by 3 bases, with 7 bases between them. CDR1 is LGHDT, CDR2 YNNKEL, per germline (reference sequence).

This clonotype has only a few counts. The chain combines TRBV11-2 with TRBJ2-1; no definite D call. V was trimmed by 3 bases and J by 2 bases, leaving 5 bases between them. The germline gives CDR1 SGHAT, CDR2 FQNNGV. This CDR3 has 13 amino acids. This CDR3 reads CASSLEPYNEQFF. CDR3 in DNA: TGTGCCAGCAGCTTGGAGCCCTACAATGAGCAGTTCTTC. Combining the CDR3 with reference TRBV11-2 and TRBJ2-1 gives the whole variable domain EAGVAQSPRYKIIEKRQSVAFWCNPISGHATLYWYQQILGQGPKLLIQFQNNGVVDDSQLPKDRFSAERLKGVDSTLKIQPAKLEDSAVYLCASSLEPYNEQFFGPGTRLTVL.

The chain employs TRBV4-1 and TRBJ2-1; 9 bases map to TRBD2. Germline CDR1 MGHRA, CDR2 YSYEKL. Losses at the gene ends were 1 base for V and 9 bases for J; bases not matched to a gene: 7. CDR3 size: 15 residues. This CDR3 is CASSQGLAGLGEQFF. The CDR3 DNA reads TGCGCCAGCAGCCAAGGGCTAGCGGGGCTGGGTGAGCAGTTCTTC.

This clonotype has just a few counts. The chain uses TRBV5-1 and TRBJ2-3; TRBD1 matches at 7 bases. The V and J ends lost 0 bases and 6 bases, in that order; junction bases with no gene match: 10. Germline-derived CDR1 and CDR2 are SGHRS and YFSETQ. CDR3 size: 16 residues. Written as DNA, the CDR3 is TGCGCCAGCAGCTTGGGTGACAGGGTCAGTAGGGATACGCAGTATTTT. This translates into CASSLGDRVSRDTQYF.

This clonotype has a count of ten or more. The V and J genes are TRBV6-5 and TRBJ2-5; D might be TRBD2 (6 bases). The CDR3 length is 12 residues. V was pared by 5 bases and J by 5 bases, with 9 bases between. Germline V lookup: CDR1 MNHEY, CDR2 SVGAGI. As DNA, the CDR3 is TGTGCCAGCAGTACGACTAGGGAGACCCAGTACTTC. Translating gives CASSTTRETQYF.

The J gene is TRBJ2-3, the V gene TRBV7-8; D remains unclear. CDR3 length equals 13 residues. Per the germline V gene, CDR1 is SGHVS and CDR2 is FQNEAQ. V was pared by 5 bases and J by 8 bases, with 14 bases between. CDR3 loop: CASSPRTDPTQYF. The CDR3 DNA follows: TGTGCCAGCAGCCCCAGGACGGATCCTACGCAGTATTTT.

V and J are TRBV7-3 and TRBJ2-2; TRBD1 is a possible D gene (6 bases). The CDR3 totals 13 residues. Germline lookup yields CDR1 SGHTA and CDR2 FQGTGA. V was trimmed by 8 bases and J by 4 bases, leaving 11 bases between them. CDR3 in amino acids: CASATGTTGELFF. CDR3 nucleotide sequence: TGTGCCAGCGCCACAGGGACCACCGGGGAGCTGTTTTTT. The full variable domain, with the rest looked up from reference TRBV7-3 and TRBJ2-2, is GAGVSQTPSNKVTEKGKYVELRCDPISGHTALYWYRQSLGQGPEFLIYFQGTGAADDSGLPNDRFFAVRPEGSVSTLKIQRTERGDSAVYLCASATGTTGELFFGEGSRLTVL.

This clonotype has ten or more counts. The chain links TRBV5-1 to TRBJ1-1, with 8 bases identical to TRBD1. In germline, CDR1 is SGHRS, CDR2 YFSETQ. The trim removed 0 bases at V and 4 bases at J, leaving 5 bases unmatched. This CDR3 contains 15 residues. The CDR3: CASSLEAGGGTEAFF. In DNA form, the CDR3 reads TGCGCCAGCAGCTTGGAGGCAGGGGGCGGCACTGAAGCTTTCTTT.

This clonotype has a count of ten or more. The V and J genes are TRBV7-2 and TRBJ1-4; D ambiguous. CDR1 and CDR2 (germline): SGHTA, FQGNSA. V lost 3 bases and J 7 bases, leaving 12 bases between the germline ends. The CDR3 sequence is 14 residues long. The CDR3: CASSLSGGIEKLFF. CDR3 bases: TGTGCCAGCAGCTTGTCAGGAGGGATTGAAAAACTGTTTTTT. Full variable domain (rest looked up from reference TRBV7-2 and TRBJ1-4): GAGVSQSPSNKVTEKGKDVELRCDPISGHTALYWYRQSLGQGLEFLIYFQGNSAPDKSGLPSDRFSAERTGGSVSTLTIQRTQQEDSAVYLCASSLSGGIEKLFFGSGTQLSVL.

This clonotype came up a few times. The CDR3 nucleotides are TGCGCCAGCAGCCAAGACCCCGCAGGGTGGAGCACAGATACGCAGTATTTT. This sequence encodes CASSQDPAGWSTDTQYF. The gene calls are TRBV4-1 and TRBJ2-3; D possibly corresponds to TRBD1 (5 bases). Per the germline V gene, CDR1 is MGHRA and CDR2 is YSYEKL. This CDR3 spans 17 amino acids. Between the trimmed V and J ends, which lost 0 bases and 0 bases, there was a span of 13 bases.

The chain has TRBV18 and TRBJ2-3; D call uncertain. From germline, CDR1 is KGHSH and CDR2 LQKENI. CDR3 size: 14 residues. Trimming took 3 bases from V and 2 from J, leaving 9 bases between them. In DNA form, the CDR3 reads TGTGCCAGCTCACCTAGGGAACTCACAGATACGCAGTATTTT. Encoded protein: CASSPRELTDTQYF.